The 14 T cell receptor beta chains reported below all come from one sample, sequenced in a study of PD-L1 blockade in urothelial cancer. Time point meaning: pretreatment peripheral blood. Generated by immunoSEQ multiplex PCR, the TCRdb table keeps only in-frame clones and is missing some. Seen here are some 74,000 clones, around four fifths observed once, and the top ten hold less than 8.5%. Sequenced material: PBMCs, taken around atezolizumab (anti-PD-L1) treatment. These receptors were obtained from a man aged 40-55 years with urothelial cancer.

This clone appeared a single time. The chain recombines TRBV7-3 with TRBJ2-2; a possible D gene is TRBD2 (5 bases). From germline, CDR1 is SGHTA and CDR2 FQGTGA. The CDR3 covers 13 residues. Trimming removed 5 bases at V and 5 bases at J, with 9 bases between. CDR3 DNA sequence: TGTGCCAGCAGCCGCGGCGGGACCGGGGAGCTGTTTTTT. Translation gives CASSRGGTGELFF.

This chain uses TRBV6-1 with TRBJ2-5, with D perhaps matching TRBD2 (6 bases). The CDR3 sequence is 15 residues long. Germline lookup yields CDR1 MNHNS and CDR2 SASEGT. Between the trimmed V and J ends, which lost 1 base and 5 bases, there was a span of 14 bases. The CDR3 nucleotides read TGTGCCAGCAGTGAAGTTCCTGCTGGGAGGGAGACCCAGTACTTC. This codes for CASSEVPAGRETQYF.

The chain links TRBV7-9 to TRBJ2-7; D perhaps matches TRBD2 (6 bases). The CDR3 loop spans 14 amino acids. V was shortened by 5 bases and J by 2 bases, with 13 bases between the two germline ends. The germline V gene has CDR1 SEHNR and CDR2 FQNEAQ (reference sequence). Here the CDR3 DNA reads TGTGCCAGCAGCCCCGGAGGGAATCCCTACGAGCAGTACTTC. This codes for CASSPGGNPYEQYF.

The chain uses TRBV5-1 and TRBJ1-2; possible D gene TRBD1, 6 bases. Germline values: CDR1 SGHRS, CDR2 YFSETQ. The V end was cut by 0 bases, the J end by 3 bases, with 15 bases between. This CDR3 spans 16 amino acids. Here the CDR3 reads CASSLALPGVDYGYTF. DNA for the CDR3: TGCGCCAGCAGCTTGGCCCTCCCAGGGGTGGACTATGGCTACACCTTC.

In its sample, this clone was seen a few times. This chain links TRBV7-2 with TRBJ2-7; perhaps TRBD2 as D (6 bases). V dropped 5 bases and J dropped 5 bases, with 19 bases sitting between them. Germline CDR1 reads SGHTA; CDR2 reads FQGNSA. This CDR3 is 15 amino acids long. The CDR3 reads CASSAGLSGLNEQYF. CDR3 coding DNA: TGTGCCAGCAGCGCTGGACTATCGGGCTTAAACGAGCAGTACTTC.

The chain recombines TRBV28 with TRBJ2-2, with D perhaps TRBD2 (5 bases). Germline V gene lookup returns CDR1 MDHEN and CDR2 SYDVKM. This CDR3 spans 15 amino acids. Trimming pared 7 bases from V and 6 bases from J, leaving 18 bases between. For the CDR3, the DNA is TGTGCCAGCACCACCGGGGAATCAGATTCCGGGGAGCTGTTTTTT. Translated, it gives CASTTGESDSGELFF.

This chain links TRBV28 with TRBJ2-5; a possible D gene is TRBD2 (7 bases). The CDR3 runs 14 residues. Germline-derived CDR1 and CDR2 are MDHEN and SYDVKM. The V gene lost 6 bases and the J gene lost 9 bases, with 20 bases spanning the gap. Here the CDR3 reads CASRSLAGAWAQYF. CDR3 sequence (DNA): TGTGCCAGCAGGTCCTTGGCGGGGGCTTGGGCCCAGTACTTC.

Only one count was recorded for this clone. This chain links TRBV4-1 with TRBJ1-5; possible D gene TRBD1, 5 bases. V lost 0 bases, J lost 2 bases, and 11 bases lay in between. Per germline, CDR1 MGHRA and CDR2 YSYEKL. CDR3 length equals 16 residues. CDR3 sequence reads: CASSQDPGNGNQPQHF. The CDR3 DNA reads as TGCGCCAGCAGCCAAGATCCAGGGAACGGCAATCAGCCCCAGCATTTT.

This chain connects TRBV15 to TRBJ2-3; possibly TRBD2 for D (5 bases). CDR1 LNHNV and CDR2 YYDKDF come from the germline V gene (reference sequence). Deletions cut 0 bases from V and 4 bases from J, with 8 bases between. CDR3 length: 14 residues. The CDR3 here is CATSRDPGSDTQYF. Here the CDR3 DNA reads TGTGCCACCAGCAGAGACCCGGGGTCAGATACGCAGTATTTT.

The gene calls are TRBV5-5 and TRBJ1-1; D unresolved. V lost 4 bases, J lost 1 base, and 8 bases lay in between. CDR1 is SGHKS and CDR2 is YYEKEE in the germline V gene (reference sequence). The CDR3 consists of 13 residues. The CDR3 loop is CASSREKNTEAFF. CDR3 nucleotides: TGTGCCAGCAGCCGGGAGAAGAACACTGAAGCTTTCTTT.

The V call is TRBV5-6, the J call TRBJ1-1; a possible D gene is TRBD1 (5 bases). Germline V lookup: CDR1 SGHDT, CDR2 YYEEEE. Trimming shortened V by 4 bases and J by 5 bases, and 21 bases separated the two germline ends. The CDR3 is 16 amino acids. This CDR3 reads CASSPNPGRGKTEAFF. In nucleotides, the CDR3 is TGTGCCAGCAGCCCCAACCCAGGGAGGGGAAAGACTGAAGCTTTCTTT.

The V and J genes are TRBV10-2 and TRBJ2-2; 11 bases are a match to TRBD2. This CDR3 contains 18 residues. Germline CDR1 WSHSY, CDR2 SAAADI. The V segment lost 2 bases and the J segment 0 bases; nucleotides outside the gene matches: 5. The DNA for the CDR3 is TGCGCCAGCAGTGAGAGGGGGACTAGCGGAGCGAACACCGGGGAGCTGTTTTTT. Translation gives CASSERGTSGANTGELFF.

The chain has TRBV28 and TRBJ2-5, with D possibly TRBD2 on 7 matching bases. V gave up 5 bases and J gave up 5 bases, with 12 bases separating them. The CDR3 sequence is 13 residues long. Germline CDR1 reads MDHEN; CDR2 reads SYDVKM. CDR3 in amino acids: CASSRGATETQYF. Written as DNA, the CDR3 is TGTGCCAGCAGTCGGGGGGCGACGGAGACCCAGTACTTC.

V gene TRBV5-4 combines with J gene TRBJ2-5; 7 bases are shared with TRBD1. Trimming at V came to 4 bases and at J to 7 bases, leaving 13 bases not matched to a gene. The CDR3 has 15 amino acids. In germline, CDR1 is SGHNT, CDR2 YYREEE (reference sequence). The CDR3 protein is CASSIDQGVGGTQYF. CDR3 nucleotides: TGTGCCAGCAGCATCGACCAGGGGGTGGGTGGGACCCAGTACTTC.